This passage covers 16 T cell receptor beta chains from one sample sequenced in a study of cytomegalovirus exposure and HLA in healthy donors. TCRdb keeps only in-frame clones here, not all; method: immunoSEQ multiplex PCR. The table includes approximately 160,000 clones, about 88% detected once. Sequencing input: PBMCs. The receptors derive from a woman under 30 in good health and CMV-seronegative.

The CDR3: CASLAGGGADTQYF. The CDR3 nucleotides read TGTGCCAGCCTAGCGGGGGGCGGTGCAGATACGCAGTATTTT. The gene calls are TRBV2 and TRBJ2-3, with 11 bases fitting TRBD2. This CDR3 region has 14 residues. CDR1 and CDR2 from the germline V gene are SNHLY and FYNNEI. V lost 8 bases and J lost 4; bases outside the gene matches: 5. Drawing the rest from reference TRBV2 and TRBJ2-3, the complete variable domain is EPEVTQTPSHQVTQMGQEVILRCVPISNHLYFYWYRQILGQKVEFLVSFYNNEISEKSEIFDDQFSVERPDGSNFTLKIRSTKLEDSAMYFCASLAGGGADTQYFGPGTRLTVL.

This clone is medium-sized. This chain joins TRBV2 and TRBJ2-7; TRBD1 aligns across 7 bases. The ends lost 7 bases at V and 11 bases at J; junction bases unmatched: 11. Germline CDR1 SNHLY, CDR2 FYNNEI. The CDR3 runs 12 residues. The CDR3 bases are TGTGCCAGCACCCGAGCTCCGGGACAGAAGTACTTC. It yields the protein CASTRAPGQKYF. Combining the CDR3 with reference TRBV2 and TRBJ2-7 gives the whole variable domain EPEVTQTPSHQVTQMGQEVILRCVPISNHLYFYWYRQILGQKVEFLVSFYNNEISEKSEIFDDQFSVERPDGSNFTLKIRSTKLEDSAMYFCASTRAPGQKYFGPGTRLTVT.

The chain carries TRBV19 and TRBJ1-1, with no clear D. The CDR3 loop spans 11 amino acids. The germline V and J ends were trimmed by 4 bases and 7 bases, with 7 bases remaining between them. Per germline, CDR1 LNHDA and CDR2 SQIVND (reference sequence). CDR3 DNA sequence: TGTGCCAGTAGTAGGTACAGTGAAGCTTTCTTT. Translation: CASSRYSEAFF.

The genes are TRBV4-3 and TRBJ2-4; 8 positions agree with TRBD2. J was trimmed by 8 bases and V by 1 base; bases with no gene match: 13. This CDR3 comprises 17 residues. Germline values: CDR1 LGHNA, CDR2 YSLEER. The CDR3 DNA sequence: TGCGCCAGCAGCCAAGGAATCCAGCGGGAGTTTGGGGACATTCAGTACTTC. As protein: CASSQGIQREFGDIQYF.

V gene TRBV7-2 combines with J gene TRBJ2-1, with D possibly TRBD2 on 5 matching bases. V gave up 1 base and J gave up 2 bases, with 9 bases separating them. The germline gives CDR1 SGHTA, CDR2 FQGNSA. CDR3 size: 15 residues. The CDR3, as DNA: TGTGCCAGCAGCTTAGTAAGCGGAACCTACAATGAGCAGTTCTTC. This gives the protein CASSLVSGTYNEQFF.

This chain uses TRBV5-4 with TRBJ2-2; tentative D call: TRBD2 (6 bases). Looked up from germline, CDR1 is SGHNT and CDR2 is YYREEE (reference sequence). Trimming pared 0 bases from V and 8 bases from J, leaving 8 bases between. There are 13 residues in the CDR3. The CDR3 sequence: CASSLGGVGELFF. For the CDR3, the DNA is TGTGCCAGCAGCTTGGGGGGGGTAGGGGAGCTGTTTTTT. Together with reference TRBV5-4 and TRBJ2-2, the CDR3 gives the full variable domain: ETGVTQSPTHLIKTRGQQVTLRCSSQSGHNTVSWYQQALGQGPQFIFQYYREEENGRGNFPPRFSGLQFPNYSSELNVNALELDDSALYLCASSLGGVGELFFGEGSRLTVL.

The rearrangement uses TRBV4-3 and TRBJ2-1, with 9 nucleotides matching TRBD1. Trimming took 4 bases from V and 8 from J; bases not matched to a gene: 9. Germline V gene sequence: CDR1 LGHNA, CDR2 YSLEER. CDR3 length: 15 residues. CDR3 nucleotide sequence: TGCGCCAGCAGCCGCGTGGGGGACAGGGCCGATGAGCAGTTCTTC. Translating gives CASSRVGDRADEQFF.

The rearrangement joins TRBV7-3 to TRBJ2-5, with TRBD1 matching 7 bases. Germline-derived CDR1 and CDR2 are SGHTA and FQGTGA. The CDR3 loop spans 13 amino acids. The V and J ends lost 8 bases and 4 bases, in that order; junction bases with no gene match: 7. The CDR3 here is CASGTGVGETQYF. The CDR3 DNA sequence: TGTGCCAGCGGAACAGGGGTAGGAGAGACCCAGTACTTC. The full variable domain, rest sourced from reference TRBV7-3 and TRBJ2-5, is GAGVSQTPSNKVTEKGKYVELRCDPISGHTALYWYRQSLGQGPEFLIYFQGTGAADDSGLPNDRFFAVRPEGSVSTLKIQRTERGDSAVYLCASGTGVGETQYFGPGTRLLVL.

In this sample, this clone turned up once. The V call is TRBV5-1, the J call TRBJ2-3; D uncertain. Trimming pared 4 bases from V and 1 base from J, leaving 16 bases between. Germline values: CDR1 SGHRS, CDR2 YFSETQ. The CDR3 is 16 residues long. The CDR3 DNA reads TGCGCCAGCAGCCCCAGAATTTCAGAAGGCACAGATACGCAGTATTTT. Translating it yields CASSPRISEGTDTQYF.

The chain links TRBV2 to TRBJ1-2; D might be TRBD1 (5 bases). The CDR3 is 13 amino acids. CDR1 and CDR2 (germline): SNHLY, FYNNEI. Trimming left V 8 bases short and J 5 bases short, with 15 bases between. The CDR3 loop reads CASCWGLIYGYTF. In DNA form, the CDR3 reads TGTGCCAGCTGCTGGGGACTCATTTATGGCTACACCTTC.

This clone was recorded only once. This chain connects TRBV5-4 to TRBJ1-2, with a tentative D call TRBD1 (6 bases). Trimming cost V 9 bases and J 1 base, with 13 bases left between them. The CDR3 runs 13 residues. Germline assignment: CDR1 SGHNT and CDR2 YYREEE (reference sequence). Written as DNA, the CDR3 is TGTGCCACTCAGGGGAGGGGTAACTATGGCTACACCTTC. Protein: CATQGRGNYGYTF.

The rearrangement links TRBV27 to TRBJ1-5; D is unclear. This CDR3 has 15 residues. Germline CDR1 reads MNHEY; CDR2 reads SMNVEV (reference sequence). Trimming removed 3 bases at V and 2 bases at J, with 11 bases between. The CDR3 loop reads CASSLWGGGNQPQHF. The DNA for the CDR3 is TGTGCCAGCAGTTTGTGGGGAGGCGGCAATCAGCCCCAGCATTTT.

This sequence joins TRBV18 and TRBJ1-2, with D tentatively TRBD1 (5 bases). Germline CDR1 and CDR2: KGHSH and LQKENI. Deletions cut 3 bases from V and 0 bases from J, with 17 bases between. This CDR3 has 17 residues. CDR3 DNA sequence: TGTGCCAGCTCACCTGGGGCAGGGATTGCTTCTAACTATGGCTACACCTTC. This sequence encodes CASSPGAGIASNYGYTF.

The chain combines TRBV7-3 with TRBJ2-6; 11 nucleotides align to TRBD2. V lost 4 bases and J lost 2; bases outside the gene matches: 1. The CDR3 runs 16 residues. CDR1 SGHTA and CDR2 FQGTGA come from the germline V gene. The CDR3 loop reads CASSSGLAAGANVLTF. CDR3 nucleotide sequence: TGTGCCAGCAGCTCGGGACTAGCGGCTGGGGCCAACGTCCTGACTTTC.

This chain links TRBV7-2 with TRBJ2-7; D not certain. Trimming took off 4 bases at V and 2 bases at J, with 15 bases between the two ends. The CDR3 totals 15 residues. In germline, CDR1 is SGHTA, CDR2 FQGNSA. The CDR3 reads CASSSSPGSTYEQYF. In DNA, the CDR3 is TGTGCCAGCAGCTCCAGCCCAGGTAGTACCTACGAGCAGTACTTC.

This clone appeared a few times. The sample carries other DNA sequences with the same CDR3. The chain joins TRBV29-1 to TRBJ1-1; no firm D call. This CDR3 region has 12 residues. The V gene lost 4 bases and the J gene lost 1 base, with 7 bases spanning the gap. Germline CDR1 is SQVTM and CDR2 is ANQGSEA. CDR3 bases: TGCAGCGTTGCCCGGGGGAACACTGAAGCTTTCTTT. Amino acids: CSVARGNTEAFF.